The text below deals with one T cell receptor (beta chain). The sample is drawn from a study of CD8 T cells in Susac syndrome. Random hexamers were used to reverse transcribe the RNA input (0.5 to 1 ug). TCRdb used MiXCR to reprocess the immunoSEQ multiplex PCR reads, holding one entry per CDR3 protein. The sample lists hundreds of thousands of distinct CDR3 sequences; approximately 90% were seen once. V was trimmed by 1 base and J by 4 bases, leaving 17 bases between them. Germline lookup yields CDR1 SGHDT and CDR2 YYEEEE. The CDR3 loop spans 16 amino acids. The sequence was collected from a human donor with multiple sclerosis. The specimen was CD8+ T cells from PBMCs. This rearrangement joins TRBV5-6 to TRBJ1-2; the D gene is possibly TRBD1 (6 bases). As DNA, the CDR3 is TGTGCCAGCAGCTTGACAGGGAATGGTGTCCTCTATGGCTACACCTTC. This sequence encodes CASSLTGNGVLYGYTF.